This T cell receptor beta chain was sequenced during a study of blood T cell repertoires in COVID-19. Germline values: CDR1 LNHDA, CDR2 SQIVND (reference sequence). V lost 3 bases and J lost 0; bases outside the gene matches: 13. This CDR3 spans 19 amino acids. Here immunoSEQ multiplex PCR was the method, and the copy in TCRdb shows in-frame clones only, minus some. Found here are over 150,000 clones, more than 75% of them singletons; the top ten hold roughly 2.4%. Sequenced material: peripheral blood. The source of this sequence is a woman of 80 years or more with COVID-19, enrolled during active disease. The V gene is TRBV19, the J gene TRBJ1-1, with 10 bases fitting TRBD1. The CDR3 sequence: CASSILWLQTGGMNTEAFF. CDR3 bases: TGTGCCAGTAGTATTCTTTGGTTGCAGACAGGGGGCATGAACACTGAAGCTTTCTTT. Full variable domain (rest looked up from reference TRBV19 and TRBJ1-1): DGGITQSPKYLFRKEGQNVTLSCEQNLNHDAMYWYRQDPGQGLRLIYYSQIVNDFQKGDIAEGYSVSREKKESFPLTVTSAQKNPTAFYLCASSILWLQTGGMNTEAFFGQGTRLTVV.